This T cell receptor beta chain was recovered during a study of shared clonotypes between healthy human individuals. Study-level points and caveats: The expectation was that sequencing depth would affect clonotype sharing among donors.

CD45RO-negative, CCR7-positively selected cells formed the naive CD8 fraction, excluding terminally differentiated effector memory CD45RA+ cells. This clone was detected only a few times. The antigen is unknown. The CDR3 consists of 15 residues. The junction had 8 bases not matched to a gene; V was cut back by 4 bases and J by 3 bases. Germline loops: CDR1 SGHKS, CDR2 YYEKEE (reference sequence). The method was immunoSEQ multiplex PCR; TCRdb's version includes in-frame clones alone and lacks a portion of them. The table lists about 680,000 clones, roughly 94% of them singletons. This clonotype was obtained from a man aged 25 to 40 in good health. The material sequenced was naive CD8+ T cells sorted from blood. The rearrangement links TRBV5-5 to TRBJ2-7; 9 bases match TRBD2. DNA of the CDR3: TGTGCCAGCAGCCCCCCTAGCGGGGATATCTACGAGCAGTACTTC. The encoded protein is CASSPPSGDIYEQYF.